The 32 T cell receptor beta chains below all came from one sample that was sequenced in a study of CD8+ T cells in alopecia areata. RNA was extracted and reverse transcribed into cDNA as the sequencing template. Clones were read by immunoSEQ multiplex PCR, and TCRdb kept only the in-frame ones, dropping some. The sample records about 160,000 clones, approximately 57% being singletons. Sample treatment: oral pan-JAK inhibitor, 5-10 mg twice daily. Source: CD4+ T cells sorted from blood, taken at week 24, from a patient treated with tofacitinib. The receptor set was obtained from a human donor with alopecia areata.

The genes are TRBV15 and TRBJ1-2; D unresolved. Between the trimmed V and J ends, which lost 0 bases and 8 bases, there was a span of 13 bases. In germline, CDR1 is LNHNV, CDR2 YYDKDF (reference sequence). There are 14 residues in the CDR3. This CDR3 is CATSRDRKSGGYTF. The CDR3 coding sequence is TGTGCCACCAGCAGAGATCGCAAATCGGGCGGCTACACCTTC.

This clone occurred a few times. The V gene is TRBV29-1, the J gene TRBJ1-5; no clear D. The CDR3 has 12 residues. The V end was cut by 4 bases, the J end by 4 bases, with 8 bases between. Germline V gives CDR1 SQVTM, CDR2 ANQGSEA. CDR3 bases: TGCAGCGTTGGTTACCAAAATCAGCCCCAGCATTTT. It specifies CSVGYQNQPQHF.

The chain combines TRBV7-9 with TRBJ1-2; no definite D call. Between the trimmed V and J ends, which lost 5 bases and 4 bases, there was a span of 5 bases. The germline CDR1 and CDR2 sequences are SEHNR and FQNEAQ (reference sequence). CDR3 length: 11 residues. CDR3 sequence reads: CASSLSYGYTF. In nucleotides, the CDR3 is TGTGCCAGCAGCCTTTCCTATGGCTACACCTTC.

CDR3 DNA: TGTGCCAGCAGAAAAAGGGGACAGGGTGAGGTCGGCTCCGGGGAGCTGTTTTTT. Translation: CASRKRGQGEVGSGELFF. This chain links TRBV25-1 with TRBJ2-2; 9 positions match TRBD1. The CDR3 spans 18 residues. V gave up 6 bases and J gave up 6 bases; unmatched junction bases: 17. Germline lookup yields CDR1 MGHDK and CDR2 SYGVNS.

The chain's CDR3 is CAWSVLQGVYGYTF. The CDR3 nucleotides are TGTGCCTGGAGTGTACTACAGGGCGTCTATGGCTACACCTTC. The V and J genes are TRBV30 and TRBJ1-2; D possibly corresponds to TRBD1 (6 bases). The CDR3 contains 14 residues. The germline V gene has CDR1 GTSNPN and CDR2 SVGIG (reference sequence). With 0 bases removed from V and 4 bases from J, the gap between germline ends came to 12 bases.

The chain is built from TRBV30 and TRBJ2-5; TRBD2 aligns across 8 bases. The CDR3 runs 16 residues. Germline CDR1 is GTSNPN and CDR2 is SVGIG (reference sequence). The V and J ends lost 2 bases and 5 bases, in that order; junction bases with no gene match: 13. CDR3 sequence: CAWSPGFAGGRETQYF. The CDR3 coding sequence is TGTGCCTGGAGTCCAGGGTTTGCGGGGGGACGGGAGACCCAGTACTTC.

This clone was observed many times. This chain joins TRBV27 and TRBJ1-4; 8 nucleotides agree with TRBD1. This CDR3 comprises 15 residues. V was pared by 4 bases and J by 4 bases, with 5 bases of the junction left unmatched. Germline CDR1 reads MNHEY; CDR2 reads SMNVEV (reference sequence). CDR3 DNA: TGTGCCAGCAGTTCAAGACAGGGGTATAATGAAAAACTGTTTTTT. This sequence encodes CASSSRQGYNEKLFF.

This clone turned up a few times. This CDR3 reads CASSVKAGTGHYEQYF. DNA for the CDR3: TGTGCCAGCAGTGTTAAAGCCGGGACAGGGCACTACGAGCAGTACTTC. The chain carries TRBV6-1 and TRBJ2-7; 9 bases fit TRBD1. The trim removed 4 bases at V and 3 bases at J, leaving 10 bases unmatched. The germline V gene has CDR1 MNHNS and CDR2 SASEGT. This CDR3 contains 16 residues.

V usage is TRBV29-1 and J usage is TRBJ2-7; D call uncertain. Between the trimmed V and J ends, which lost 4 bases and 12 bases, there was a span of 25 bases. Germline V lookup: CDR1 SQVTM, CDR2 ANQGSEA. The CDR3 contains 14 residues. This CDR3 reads CSVVSAFPSLKRYF. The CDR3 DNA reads TGCAGCGTTGTCTCGGCCTTCCCGTCCCTAAAACGGTACTTC.

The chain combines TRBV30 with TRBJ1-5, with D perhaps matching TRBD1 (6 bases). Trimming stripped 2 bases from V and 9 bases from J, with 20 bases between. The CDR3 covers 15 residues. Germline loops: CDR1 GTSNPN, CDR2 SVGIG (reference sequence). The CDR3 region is CAWSSDRSIRGPQHF. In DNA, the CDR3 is TGTGCCTGGAGTTCCGACAGGAGCATCCGGGGGCCCCAGCATTTT.

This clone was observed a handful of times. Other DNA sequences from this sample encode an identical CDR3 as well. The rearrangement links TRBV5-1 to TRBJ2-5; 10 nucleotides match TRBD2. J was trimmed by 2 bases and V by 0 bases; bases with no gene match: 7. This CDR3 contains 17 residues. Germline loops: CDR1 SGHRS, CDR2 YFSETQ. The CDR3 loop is CASSLAGASGGQETQYF. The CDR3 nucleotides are TGCGCCAGCAGCTTGGCTGGCGCTAGCGGGGGACAAGAGACCCAGTACTTC.

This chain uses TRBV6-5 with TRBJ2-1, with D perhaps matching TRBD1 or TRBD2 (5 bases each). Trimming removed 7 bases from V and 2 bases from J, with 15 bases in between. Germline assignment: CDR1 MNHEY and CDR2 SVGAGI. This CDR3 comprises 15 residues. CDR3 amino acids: CASTKVGRPYNEQFF. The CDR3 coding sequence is TGTGCCAGCACCAAAGTGGGACGTCCCTACAATGAGCAGTTCTTC.

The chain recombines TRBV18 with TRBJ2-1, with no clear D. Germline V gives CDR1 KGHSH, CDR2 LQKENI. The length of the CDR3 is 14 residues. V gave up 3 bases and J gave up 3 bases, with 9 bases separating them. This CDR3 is CASSPPWDYNEQFF. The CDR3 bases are TGTGCCAGCTCACCTCCCTGGGACTACAATGAGCAGTTCTTC.

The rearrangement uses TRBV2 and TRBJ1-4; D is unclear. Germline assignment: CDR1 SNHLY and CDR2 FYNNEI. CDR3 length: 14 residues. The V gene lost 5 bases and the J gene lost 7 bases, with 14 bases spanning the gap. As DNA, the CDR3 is TGTGCCAGCAGTTCCGGGTACGGAATTGAAAAACTGTTTTTT. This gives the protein CASSSGYGIEKLFF. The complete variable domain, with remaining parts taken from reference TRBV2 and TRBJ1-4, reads EPEVTQTPSHQVTQMGQEVILRCVPISNHLYFYWYRQILGQKVEFLVSFYNNEISEKSEIFDDQFSVERPDGSNFTLKIRSTKLEDSAMYFCASSSGYGIEKLFFGSGTQLSVL.

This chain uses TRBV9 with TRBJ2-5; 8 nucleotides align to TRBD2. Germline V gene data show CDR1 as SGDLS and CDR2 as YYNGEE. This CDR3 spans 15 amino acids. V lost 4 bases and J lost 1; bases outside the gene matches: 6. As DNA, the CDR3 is TGTGCCAGCAGCCAGCGGGGGTGGTTCCAAGAGACCCAGTACTTC. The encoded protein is CASSQRGWFQETQYF.

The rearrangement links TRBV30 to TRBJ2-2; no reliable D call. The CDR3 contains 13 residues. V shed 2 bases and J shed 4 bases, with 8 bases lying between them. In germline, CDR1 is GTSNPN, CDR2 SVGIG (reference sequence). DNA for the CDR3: TGTGCCTGGAGTACTGATACCACCGGGGAGCTGTTTTTT. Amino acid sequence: CAWSTDTTGELFF.

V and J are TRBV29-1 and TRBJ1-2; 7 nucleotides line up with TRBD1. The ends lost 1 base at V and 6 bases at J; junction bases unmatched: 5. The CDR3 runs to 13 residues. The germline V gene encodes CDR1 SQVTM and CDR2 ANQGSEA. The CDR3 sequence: CSVEGQGFHGYTF. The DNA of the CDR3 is TGCAGCGTTGAAGGACAGGGCTTCCATGGCTACACCTTC.

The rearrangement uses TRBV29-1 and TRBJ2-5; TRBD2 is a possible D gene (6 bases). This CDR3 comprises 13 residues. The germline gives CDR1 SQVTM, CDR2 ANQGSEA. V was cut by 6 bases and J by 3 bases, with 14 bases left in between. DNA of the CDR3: TGCAGCGTGGCGGGGCTCTGGGAAGAGACCCAGTACTTC. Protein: CSVAGLWEETQYF.

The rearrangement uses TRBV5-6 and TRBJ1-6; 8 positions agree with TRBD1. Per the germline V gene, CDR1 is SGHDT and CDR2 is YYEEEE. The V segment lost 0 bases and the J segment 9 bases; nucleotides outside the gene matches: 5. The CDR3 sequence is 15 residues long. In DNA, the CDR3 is TGTGCCAGCAGCTTGGTGGCAGGGGGCGGTTCACCCCTCCACTTT. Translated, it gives CASSLVAGGGSPLHF.

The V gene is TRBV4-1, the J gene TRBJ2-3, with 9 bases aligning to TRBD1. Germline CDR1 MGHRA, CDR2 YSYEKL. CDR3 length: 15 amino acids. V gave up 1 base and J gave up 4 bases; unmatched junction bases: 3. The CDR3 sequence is CASSQGQGGSDTQYF. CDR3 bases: TGCGCCAGCAGCCAAGGACAGGGGGGTTCAGATACGCAGTATTTT.

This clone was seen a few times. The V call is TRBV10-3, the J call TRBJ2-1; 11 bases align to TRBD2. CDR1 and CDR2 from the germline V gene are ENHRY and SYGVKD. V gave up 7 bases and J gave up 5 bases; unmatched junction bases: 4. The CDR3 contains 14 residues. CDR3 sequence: CAIKGLAGNNEQFF. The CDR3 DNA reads TGTGCCATCAAAGGACTAGCGGGTAACAATGAGCAGTTCTTC.

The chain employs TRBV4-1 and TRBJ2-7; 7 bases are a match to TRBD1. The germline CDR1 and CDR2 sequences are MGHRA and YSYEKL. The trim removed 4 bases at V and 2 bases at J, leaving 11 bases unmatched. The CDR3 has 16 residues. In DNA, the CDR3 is TGCGCCAGCAGCCTACCCTCAGGGGGTAAGACCTACGAGCAGTACTTC. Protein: CASSLPSGGKTYEQYF.

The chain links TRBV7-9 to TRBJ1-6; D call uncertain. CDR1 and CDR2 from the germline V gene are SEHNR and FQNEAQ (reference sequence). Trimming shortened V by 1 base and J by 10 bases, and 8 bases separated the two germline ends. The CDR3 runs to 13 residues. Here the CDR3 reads CASSLEGNSPLHF. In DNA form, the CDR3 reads TGTGCCAGCAGCTTAGAAGGGAACTCACCCCTCCACTTT.

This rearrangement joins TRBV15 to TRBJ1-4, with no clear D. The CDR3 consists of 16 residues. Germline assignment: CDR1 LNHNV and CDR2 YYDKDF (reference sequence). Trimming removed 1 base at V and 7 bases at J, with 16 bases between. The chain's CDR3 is CATSRALGVSGEKLFF. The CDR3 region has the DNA TGTGCCACCAGCAGAGCCCTCGGGGTGTCTGGTGAAAAACTGTTTTTT.

CDR3 nucleotides: TGTGCCAGCGAGTACAACTACGAGCAGTACTTC. This translates into CASEYNYEQYF. The V gene is TRBV6-1, the J gene TRBJ2-7; D not certain. Germline V gives CDR1 MNHNS, CDR2 SASEGT. The CDR3 contains 11 residues. Trimming shortened V by 8 bases and J by 3 bases, and 8 bases separated the two germline ends.

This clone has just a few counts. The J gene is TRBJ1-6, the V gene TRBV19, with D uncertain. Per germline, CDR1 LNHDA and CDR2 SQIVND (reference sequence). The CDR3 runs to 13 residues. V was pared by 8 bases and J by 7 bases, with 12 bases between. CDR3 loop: CASGSVRNSPLHF. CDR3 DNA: TGTGCCAGTGGGTCTGTCAGAAATTCACCCCTCCACTTT.

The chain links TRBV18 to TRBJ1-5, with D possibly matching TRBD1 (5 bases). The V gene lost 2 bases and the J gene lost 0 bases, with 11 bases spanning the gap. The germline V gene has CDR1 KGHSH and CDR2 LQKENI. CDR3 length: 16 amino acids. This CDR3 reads CASSPKGRYSNQPQHF. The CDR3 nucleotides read TGTGCCAGCTCACCAAAGGGACGCTATAGCAATCAGCCCCAGCATTTT.

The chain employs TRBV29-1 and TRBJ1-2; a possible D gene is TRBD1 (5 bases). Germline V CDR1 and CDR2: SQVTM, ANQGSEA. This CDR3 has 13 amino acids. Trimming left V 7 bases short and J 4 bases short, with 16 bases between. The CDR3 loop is CSASRQGGYGYTF. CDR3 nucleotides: TGCAGCGCCTCGAGGCAGGGAGGCTATGGCTACACCTTC.

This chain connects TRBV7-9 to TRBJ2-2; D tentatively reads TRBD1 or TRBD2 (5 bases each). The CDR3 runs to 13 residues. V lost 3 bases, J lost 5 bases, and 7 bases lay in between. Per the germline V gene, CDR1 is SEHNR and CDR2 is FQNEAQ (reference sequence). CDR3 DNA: TGTGCCAGCAGCTTTGAGGGGACCGGGGAGCTGTTTTTT. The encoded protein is CASSFEGTGELFF.

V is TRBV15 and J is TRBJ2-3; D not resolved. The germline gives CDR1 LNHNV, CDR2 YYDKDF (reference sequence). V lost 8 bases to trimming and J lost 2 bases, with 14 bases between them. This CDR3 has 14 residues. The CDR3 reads CATVREYNTDTQYF. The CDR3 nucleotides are TGTGCCACCGTACGTGAATACAACACAGATACGCAGTATTTT.

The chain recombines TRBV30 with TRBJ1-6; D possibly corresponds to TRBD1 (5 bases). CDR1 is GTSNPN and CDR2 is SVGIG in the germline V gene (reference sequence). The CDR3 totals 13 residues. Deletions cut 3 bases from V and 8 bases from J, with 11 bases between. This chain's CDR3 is CAWSDGHYSPLHF. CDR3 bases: TGTGCCTGGAGCGACGGACACTATTCACCCCTCCACTTT.

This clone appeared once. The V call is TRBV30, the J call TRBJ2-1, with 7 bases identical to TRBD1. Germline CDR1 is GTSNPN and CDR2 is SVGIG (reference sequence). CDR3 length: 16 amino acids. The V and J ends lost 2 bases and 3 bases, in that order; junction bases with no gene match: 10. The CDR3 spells CAWSPNTGAFYNEQFF. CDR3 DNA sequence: TGTGCCTGGAGTCCGAACACAGGGGCATTCTACAATGAGCAGTTCTTC.